The 18 T cell receptor beta chains below come from one sample, sequenced in a study of cytomegalovirus exposure and HLA in healthy donors. PCR used 60 Vbeta primers and 13 Jbeta primers. Sequencing was performed with immunoSEQ multiplex PCR; in TCRdb, only in-frame clones are kept and a portion is missing. The sample holds under 200,000 clones; more than 60% are singletons and the top ten take roughly 3%. Material: PBMCs. Receptors originate from a female donor in good health and CMV-seronegative.

The chain links TRBV5-1 to TRBJ1-2, with no clear D. V was shortened by 2 bases and J by 4 bases, with 9 bases between the two germline ends. CDR1 SGHRS and CDR2 YFSETQ come from the germline V gene. CDR3 length: 13 amino acids. The CDR3 region has the DNA TGCGCCAGCAGCTTAGACATCTCCTATGGCTACACCTTC. Amino acid sequence: CASSLDISYGYTF.

This CDR3 is CASSMSGGLYEQYF. CDR3 coding DNA: TGTGCCAGTAGTATGAGCGGGGGCCTATACGAGCAGTACTTC. This chain uses TRBV19 with TRBJ2-7; 8 positions agree with TRBD2. The CDR3 totals 14 residues. The V gene end was trimmed by 3 bases and the J gene end by 4 bases; junction bases not matched to a gene: 5. Germline V gene lookup returns CDR1 LNHDA and CDR2 SQIVND (reference sequence).

This clone has a single count. V gene TRBV27 combines with J gene TRBJ2-7; unclear D gene. There are 13 residues in the CDR3. Germline V CDR1 and CDR2: MNHEY, SMNVEV (reference sequence). Trimming removed 0 bases from V and 3 bases from J, with 6 bases in between. The CDR3 sequence: CASSLSVNYEQYF. The CDR3 nucleotides read TGTGCCAGCAGTTTATCCGTTAACTACGAGCAGTACTTC.

The rearrangement links TRBV28 to TRBJ1-2; perhaps TRBD1 as D (6 bases). The CDR3 is made up of 16 amino acids. Germline V gene sequence: CDR1 MDHEN, CDR2 SYDVKM. V lost 5 bases and J lost 4, with 20 bases in between. The CDR3 protein is CASSPGMGGRGYGYTF. The CDR3 region has the DNA TGTGCCAGCAGTCCGGGGATGGGGGGGCGCGGCTATGGCTACACCTTC.

This clone has just a few counts. The chain is built from TRBV11-2 and TRBJ1-1, with TRBD1 matching over 9 bases. The V gene end was trimmed by 4 bases and the J gene end by 4 bases; junction bases not matched to a gene: 13. Germline assignment: CDR1 SGHAT and CDR2 FQNNGV. This CDR3 comprises 17 residues. The CDR3 loop reads CASSSSSGQGFITEAFF. The CDR3 bases are TGTGCCAGCAGCTCATCTTCGGGACAGGGTTTCATCACTGAAGCTTTCTTT. The full variable domain, completed using reference TRBV11-2 and TRBJ1-1, is EAGVAQSPRYKIIEKRQSVAFWCNPISGHATLYWYQQILGQGPKLLIQFQNNGVVDDSQLPKDRFSAERLKGVDSTLKIQPAKLEDSAVYLCASSSSSGQGFITEAFFGQGTRLTVV.

V usage is TRBV11-2 and J usage is TRBJ2-7; 7 positions agree with TRBD1. The V gene end was trimmed by 1 base and the J gene end by 9 bases; junction bases not matched to a gene: 3. CDR1 is SGHAT and CDR2 is FQNNGV in the germline V gene. The CDR3 consists of 12 residues. This CDR3 reads CASSLGRDRQYF. DNA for the CDR3: TGTGCCAGCAGCTTAGGCCGGGACAGGCAGTACTTC.

This chain links TRBV28 with TRBJ1-5; a possible D gene is TRBD1 (6 bases). Trimming took off 3 bases at V and 3 bases at J, with 15 bases between the two ends. This CDR3 has 16 residues. From germline, CDR1 is MDHEN and CDR2 SYDVKM. Here the CDR3 DNA reads TGTGCCAGCAGTTTTAAGGGGGAGGGGCCCAATCAGCCCCAGCATTTT. Protein sequence: CASSFKGEGPNQPQHF.

V and J are TRBV9 and TRBJ2-5; 8 positions agree with TRBD1. Germline CDR1 SGDLS, CDR2 YYNGEE. The junction had 12 bases not matched to a gene; V was cut back by 0 bases and J by 5 bases. The CDR3 is 17 residues long. The CDR3 sequence: CASSVARGPLPWETQYF. The CDR3 DNA reads as TGTGCCAGCAGCGTAGCCAGGGGGCCCCTTCCATGGGAGACCCAGTACTTC.

V and J are TRBV6-1 and TRBJ1-2; D gene unclear. The germline V gene encodes CDR1 MNHNS and CDR2 SASEGT. Trimming shortened V by 6 bases and J by 4 bases, and 12 bases separated the two germline ends. CDR3 length equals 13 residues. This CDR3 reads CASSLQRGYGYTF. As DNA, the CDR3 is TGTGCCAGCAGCCTTCAGCGGGGCTATGGCTACACCTTC.

The CDR3 region is CASTLRSAYNSPLHF. The CDR3 bases are TGTGCCAGCACCCTCCGAAGCGCCTATAATTCACCCCTCCACTTT. This rearrangement joins TRBV6-1 to TRBJ1-6, with no clear D. V lost 7 bases and J lost 2, with 12 bases in between. In germline, CDR1 is MNHNS, CDR2 SASEGT. This CDR3 has 15 amino acids.

The chain is built from TRBV7-6 and TRBJ1-2; possibly TRBD1 for D (5 bases). V was trimmed by 2 bases and J by 6 bases, leaving 16 bases between them. CDR3 length equals 15 residues. The germline V gene encodes CDR1 SGHVS and CDR2 FNYEAQ. The CDR3: CASSLTQGYGDGYTF. CDR3 coding DNA: TGTGCCAGCAGCTTAACGCAGGGCTACGGTGATGGCTACACCTTC.

This CDR3 is CASSLSPGDYGYTF. CDR3 nucleotides: TGTGCCAGCAGCTTATCCCCGGGGGACTATGGCTACACCTTC. The chain employs TRBV7-8 and TRBJ1-2, with TRBD1 as a possible D gene (5 bases). Germline values: CDR1 SGHVS, CDR2 FQNEAQ. This CDR3 comprises 14 residues. Trimming took off 2 bases at V and 3 bases at J, with 10 bases between the two ends.

The rearrangement links TRBV7-2 to TRBJ2-1; D possibly corresponds to TRBD1 (6 bases). From germline, CDR1 is SGHTA and CDR2 FQGNSA. The V end lost 1 base, the J end lost 2 bases, and 9 bases lay between the germline ends. The CDR3 contains 15 residues. The CDR3 region has the DNA TGTGCCAGCAGCTTAGTACAGGGAACCTACAATGAGCAGTTCTTC. Protein sequence: CASSLVQGTYNEQFF.

This chain uses TRBV4-3 with TRBJ1-5, with TRBD1 matching 7 bases. The CDR3 consists of 15 residues. In germline, CDR1 is LGHNA, CDR2 YSLEER. V dropped 2 bases and J dropped 6; count of bases not matched to a gene: 7. The CDR3 nucleotides read TGCGCCAGCAGCCAAATAACAGGGGACGGTCAGCCCCAGCATTTT. Its protein is CASSQITGDGQPQHF.

This clone has just a few counts. The chain combines TRBV11-1 with TRBJ1-4; D remains ambiguous. CDR1 and CDR2 from the germline V gene are SGHAT and FQDESV (reference sequence). The CDR3 is made up of 14 amino acids. Between the trimmed V and J ends, which lost 5 bases and 1 base, there was a span of 8 bases. The CDR3 spells CASSPEGTNEKLFF. Written as DNA, the CDR3 is TGTGCCAGCAGCCCCGAGGGAACTAATGAAAAACTGTTTTTT.

The chain uses TRBV7-3 and TRBJ2-1; tentative D call: TRBD1 (6 bases). The CDR3 spans 18 residues. V lost 3 bases, J lost 0 bases, and 18 bases lay in between. Germline assignment: CDR1 SGHTA and CDR2 FQGTGA. CDR3 sequence reads: CASSFEGDRLSSYNEQFF. DNA for the CDR3: TGTGCCAGCAGCTTCGAGGGGGACCGATTAAGCTCCTACAATGAGCAGTTCTTC.

The chain couples TRBV19 to TRBJ1-5; D not resolved. CDR3 length: 14 residues. The germline gives CDR1 LNHDA, CDR2 SQIVND (reference sequence). V lost 7 bases to trimming and J lost 4 bases, with 14 bases between them. CDR3 DNA sequence: TGTGCCAGTACCCTCTTTGAGGTTAATCAGCCCCAGCATTTT. Its translation is CASTLFEVNQPQHF. Supplemented by reference TRBV19 and TRBJ1-5, the full variable domain reads DGGITQSPKYLFRKEGQNVTLSCEQNLNHDAMYWYRQDPGQGLRLIYYSQIVNDFQKGDIAEGYSVSREKKESFPLTVTSAQKNPTAFYLCASTLFEVNQPQHFGDGTRLSIL.

The chain uses TRBV6-5 and TRBJ2-5; a weak D match, TRBD2 (5 bases). The closer fit of TRBJ2-7 to the DNA end suggests the J call may be wrong. CDR1 is MNHEY and CDR2 is SVGAGI in the germline V gene. This CDR3 has 14 amino acids. The CDR3: CASKRLAQTYEQYF. The CDR3 DNA follows: TGTGCCAGCAAACGGCTAGCTCAGACCTACGAGCAGTACTTC.